This is a list of T cell receptor beta chains from one sample in a study of T cell changes during pregnancy in multiple sclerosis. Produced via immunoSEQ multiplex PCR; TCRdb's table is partial and in-frame only. The table includes more than 85,000 clones, 90% to 95% detected once. The sample consisted of peripheral blood, taken before pregnancy. The receptor set was obtained from a female donor with multiple sclerosis, enrolled in a pregnancy study. Each CDR3 is given with its conserved first and last residue. The D gene is left open where the match is weak. Clone size, where shown, is once, few, many, or a class for clones that have expanded.

CDR3,DNA,size,J,V,D
CASSQDQNRGTNTEAFF,TGCGCCAGCAGCCAAGACCAAAACAGGGGAACTAACACTGAAGCTTTCTTT,NA,TRBJ1-1,TRBV4-1,TRBD1
CANGQGCFDTEAFF,TGTGCCAACGGACAGGGATGTTTCGACACTGAAGCTTTCTTT,NA,TRBJ1-1,TRBV27,TRBD1
CASSDGMRQHNEQFF,TGTGCCAGCAGTGACGGAATGAGACAGCACAATGAGCAGTTCTTC,NA,TRBJ2-1,TRBV25-1,NA
CASSFPGQGGYGYTF,TGTGCCAGCAGCTTTCCGGGACAGGGAGGTTATGGCTACACCTTC,NA,TRBJ1-2,TRBV7-9,TRBD1
CASSLGVNTEAFF,TGTGCCAGCAGCTTGGGAGTGAACACTGAAGCTTTCTTT,NA,TRBJ1-1,TRBV5-4,NA
CARCPSGMYNEQFF,TGTGCCAGATGTCCATCAGGGATGTACAATGAGCAGTTCTTC,NA,TRBJ2-1,TRBV5-3,NA
CASSLDSATNTGELFF,TGTGCCAGCAGCTTGGATAGCGCGACGAACACCGGGGAGCTGTTTTTT,NA,TRBJ2-2,TRBV7-3,NA
CASSGKQGYYGYTF,TGTGCCAGTAGTGGAAAACAGGGATACTATGGCTACACCTTC,NA,TRBJ1-2,TRBV19,NA
CSVDWTSILGGSYNEQFF,TGCAGCGTTGATTGGACTAGCATTCTGGGGGGCTCCTACAATGAGCAGTTCTTC,NA,TRBJ2-1,TRBV29-1,TRBD2
CASLEQGTEAFF,TGTGCCAGCCTGGAACAGGGGACTGAAGCTTTCTTT,once,TRBJ1-1,TRBV7-9,TRBD1
CASSLTGIHEQYF,TGTGCCAGCAGCTTAACAGGTATCCACGAGCAGTACTTC,NA,TRBJ2-7,TRBV7-2,NA
CASSLYVGFRGSDGELFF,TGTGCCAGCAGCTTATATGTGGGGTTCAGGGGTTCGGACGGGGAGCTGTTTTTT,NA,TRBJ2-2,TRBV11-2,NA
CASSSQTGGRTEAFF,TGTGCCAGCAGCAGTCAAACAGGGGGCAGGACTGAAGCTTTCTTT,NA,TRBJ1-1,TRBV5-4,TRBD1
CASSPGTAIQETQYF,TGTGCCAGCAGTCCCGGGACAGCCATCCAAGAGACCCAGTACTTC,NA,TRBJ2-5,TRBV6-5,TRBD1
CASSLTGMNQPQHF,TGTGCCAGCAGCTTAACAGGGATGAATCAGCCCCAGCATTTT,many,TRBJ1-5,TRBV7-9,NA
CASGGGAYEQYF,TGTGCCAGCGGTGGCGGAGCCTACGAGCAGTACTTC,NA,TRBJ2-7,TRBV5-4,NA
CASNLQGSNGEQYF,TGTGCCAGCAATCTACAGGGTTCTAACGGCGAGCAGTACTTC,NA,TRBJ2-7,TRBV6-1,NA
CASSVSGTVYGYTF,TGTGCCAGCAGCGTTTCCGGGACAGTCTATGGCTACACCTTC,NA,TRBJ1-2,TRBV9,TRBD1
CASTFGGRAGETQYF,TGTGCCAGCACCTTCGGTGGGAGGGCCGGGGAGACCCAGTACTTC,NA,TRBJ2-5,TRBV9,TRBD2
CASSEQTGTSYEQYF,TGTGCCAGCAGTGAACAAACAGGAACCTCCTACGAGCAGTACTTC,NA,TRBJ2-7,TRBV6-1,NA
CASSFEGSYGYTF,TGCGCCAGCAGCTTTGAAGGGAGCTATGGCTACACCTTC,NA,TRBJ1-2,TRBV5-1,NA
CATGQGFNEQYF,TGTGCCACCGGACAGGGGTTCAACGAGCAGTACTTC,NA,TRBJ2-7,TRBV19,TRBD1
CASSSPRGRDTEAFF,TGTGCCAGCAGTTCCCCCCGGGGGAGAGACACTGAAGCTTTCTTT,NA,TRBJ1-1,TRBV28,NA
CASSLLQGNQPQHF,TGTGCCAGCAGTTTGCTACAGGGTAATCAGCCCCAGCATTTT,NA,TRBJ1-5,TRBV27,NA
CASSQDGAGTDTQYF,TGTGCCAGCAGCCAAGATGGGGCGGGAACAGATACGCAGTATTTT,NA,TRBJ2-3,TRBV4-2,NA
CASSVGGRGNTEAFF,TGTGCCAGCAGCGTAGGAGGGAGGGGGAACACTGAAGCTTTCTTT,NA,TRBJ1-1,TRBV9,NA
CATSRDRGRNQPQHF,TGTGCCACCAGCCGGGACAGGGGAAGGAATCAGCCCCAGCATTTT,NA,TRBJ1-5,TRBV15,TRBD1
CASSSRVIWTGELFF,TGTGCCAGCAGCTCCAGGGTAATCTGGACCGGGGAGCTGTTTTTT,few,TRBJ2-2,TRBV7-2,NA
CASTTTTYRGELFF,TGTGCCAGCACCACTACCACCTATCGGGGGGAGCTGTTTTTT,once,TRBJ2-2,TRBV7-2,NA
CSVAGASTGAGTEAFF,TGCAGCGTTGCCGGAGCCTCCACAGGGGCGGGCACTGAAGCTTTCTTT,few,TRBJ1-1,TRBV29-1,TRBD1
CASSPGQGGSEKLFF,TGTGCCAGCAGTCCCGGACAGGGGGGTAGTGAAAAACTGTTTTTT,NA,TRBJ1-4,TRBV27,TRBD1
CATGGRETFYEQYF,TGTGCCACCGGGGGGAGGGAGACATTCTACGAGCAGTACTTC,NA,TRBJ2-7,TRBV6-1,TRBD2
CASTRGTGTYEQYF,TGTGCCAGCACTCGGGGAACGGGGACCTACGAGCAGTACTTC,NA,TRBJ2-7,TRBV6-5,NA
CASTPGGIEQFF,TGTGCCAGCACCCCCGGGGGGATTGAGCAGTTCTTC,NA,TRBJ2-1,TRBV7-9,TRBD2
CAWSVTGAGELFF,TGTGCCTGGAGTGTGACAGGGGCCGGGGAGCTGTTTTTT,NA,TRBJ2-2,TRBV30,TRBD1
CASSFVPGLAQNEQFF,TGTGCCAGCAGCTTTGTTCCGGGACTAGCGCAAAATGAGCAGTTCTTC,NA,TRBJ2-1,TRBV7-9,TRBD2